The following is a T cell receptor beta chain sequence with its context. Its antigen is currently unknown. Only in-frame clones appear in the TCRdb table, and some are missing; sequencing was by immunoSEQ multiplex PCR. The repertoire holds roughly 110,000 clones, with roughly 90% as singletons. Germline-derived CDR1 and CDR2 are MNHEY and SVGAGI. The trim removed 6 bases at V and 6 bases at J, leaving 7 bases unmatched. The CDR3 extends over 15 amino acids. The sample is drawn from a study of cytomegalovirus exposure and HLA in healthy donors. General study points: One later analysis, an examination of the 100 to 150 validation repertoires, found that first-cohort TCR clusters tended to co-occur in them.

Sequencing input: PBMCs. The chain is built from TRBV6-5 and TRBJ2-1; the match to TRBD1 covers 11 bases. This receptor was obtained from a woman under 30 in good health and CMV-seropositive. The CDR3 DNA sequence: TGTGCCAGCAGAACCGGGACAGGGGGTTTCAATGAGCAGTTCTTC. Its translation: CASRTGTGGFNEQFF.